These 23 T cell receptor beta chains were sequenced from one sample in a study of a mutant IDH1 vaccine in newly diagnosed glioma (dated by TCRdb to the early 2020s). Library creation used the immunoSEQ multiplex PCR assay. This is the immuneACCESS table as TCRdb keeps it, with only in-frame sequences that have V and J called. A part of the clones is gone; compared with another copy, unresolved V genes explain less than half, and the rest is unexplained. The sample has some 50,000 clones on record, about 61% of them singletons. The top ten hold 4% to 6% of the sample. For these TCRs, the target antigens are not known. The sample's time point, from its label and the paper: week 47, end of study. Every vaccine dose consisted of 300 ug of a 20-mer mutant IDH1 peptide in Montanide, administered subcutaneously together with topical imiquimod. The sample here was peripheral blood mononuclear cells (PBMCs), taken from a glioma patient whose treatment included an IDH1 peptide vaccine. The receptors derive from a man in his forties or fifties with glioma. Some clones in this sample may be carry-over from other donors' samples.

CDR3 protein: CASSYGQNTDTQYF. The CDR3 DNA sequence: TGTGCCAGCAGTTACGGGCAGAACACAGATACGCAGTATTTT. The chain employs TRBV6-6 and TRBJ2-3, with unresolved D. Trimming pared 2 bases from V and 2 bases from J, leaving 8 bases between. This CDR3 is built from 14 residues. CDR1 MNHNY and CDR2 SVGAGI come from the germline V gene (reference sequence).

This clone came up once. The chain employs TRBV19 and TRBJ1-1; 8 bases align to TRBD1. Germline assignment: CDR1 LNHDA and CDR2 SQIVND (reference sequence). This CDR3 comprises 12 residues. The V segment lost 10 bases and the J segment 6 bases; nucleotides outside the gene matches: 7. The CDR3 loop reads CATGRTGPEAFF. CDR3 coding DNA: TGTGCCACCGGAAGGACAGGGCCTGAAGCTTTCTTT.

The V and J genes are TRBV12-2 and TRBJ2-4. TRBV12-2 is a pseudogene segment. The CDR3 runs to 15 residues. Written as DNA, the CDR3 is TGTGCAAGTCGCTTAGGACCTCTAGCCAAAAACATTCAGTACTTC. Protein product: CASRLGPLAKNIQYF.

The V gene is TRBV5-8, the J gene TRBJ1-4; D is unresolved. The germline V gene encodes CDR1 SGHTS and CDR2 YDEGEE. There are 15 residues in the CDR3. Trimming shortened V by 1 base and J by 0 bases, and 7 bases separated the two germline ends. CDR3 loop: CASSLWGSTNEKLFF. Here the CDR3 DNA reads TGTGCCAGCAGCTTGTGGGGTTCAACTAATGAAAAACTGTTTTTT.

The V gene is TRBV6-1, the J gene TRBJ1-1, with 8 bases that match TRBD1. CDR1 MNHNS and CDR2 SASEGT come from the germline V gene. The CDR3 runs 13 residues. Trimming took 6 bases from V and 4 from J; bases not matched to a gene: 4. Here the CDR3 reads CASRDRVPTEAFF. CDR3 DNA sequence: TGTGCCAGCAGGGACAGGGTACCCACTGAAGCTTTCTTT.

The chain carries TRBV2 and TRBJ2-2, with D perhaps assigned TRBD1 or TRBD2 (5 bases each). The germline V and J ends were trimmed by 8 bases and 4 bases, with 11 bases remaining between them. Germline-derived CDR1 and CDR2 are SNHLY and FYNNEI. This CDR3 has 13 amino acids. In DNA form, the CDR3 reads TGTGCCAGCGAGGGGTCTGTCACCGGGGAGCTGTTTTTT. Translation gives CASEGSVTGELFF.

The chain employs TRBV7-9 and TRBJ2-3, with D uncertain. CDR1 and CDR2 from the germline V gene are SEHNR and FQNEAQ (reference sequence). This CDR3 is built from 15 residues. Trimming took off 5 bases at V and 2 bases at J, with 14 bases between the two ends. The CDR3 DNA reads as TGTGCCAGCAGCGCCAGACTGGATCTCACAGATACGCAGTATTTT. Encoded protein: CASSARLDLTDTQYF.

The rearrangement joins TRBV5-1 to TRBJ1-1; D unresolved. The CDR3 loop spans 15 amino acids. Germline V gene sequence: CDR1 SGHRS, CDR2 YFSETQ. V was trimmed by 0 bases and J by 0 bases, leaving 9 bases between them. The CDR3 protein is CASSLVGEMNTEAFF. The CDR3 bases are TGCGCCAGCAGCTTGGTTGGGGAAATGAACACTGAAGCTTTCTTT.

This chain connects TRBV30 to TRBJ1-4; TRBD1 aligns across 7 bases. Germline V CDR1 and CDR2: GTSNPN, SVGIG (reference sequence). Trimming at V came to 2 bases and at J to 6 bases, leaving 6 bases not matched to a gene. This CDR3 region has 14 residues. The CDR3 loop is CAWSSAGGYEKLFF. Written as DNA, the CDR3 is TGTGCCTGGAGTTCGGCAGGGGGTTATGAAAAACTGTTTTTT.

V and J are TRBV6-1 and TRBJ2-7; 10 bases are a match to TRBD1. Germline-derived CDR1 and CDR2 are MNHNS and SASEGT. The CDR3 covers 15 residues. With V trimmed by 4 bases and J by 2 bases, 5 bases remained unmatched. CDR3 residues: CASSAAGQGTYEQYF. DNA for the CDR3: TGTGCCAGCAGTGCGGCGGGACAGGGGACCTACGAGCAGTACTTC.

This chain uses TRBV7-9 with TRBJ2-5; 7 positions match TRBD1. The length of the CDR3 is 15 residues. In germline, CDR1 is SEHNR, CDR2 FQNEAQ (reference sequence). After removal of 4 bases from V and 0 bases from J, the junction contained 5 bases not matched to a gene. The DNA of the CDR3 is TGTGCCAGCAGCTCAACCGGGACAGACCAAGAGACCCAGTACTTC. This gives the protein CASSSTGTDQETQYF.

This chain links TRBV29-1 with TRBJ1-2, with TRBD1 identical over 7 bases. In germline, CDR1 is SQVTM, CDR2 ANQGSEA. J was trimmed by 4 bases and V by 1 base; bases with no gene match: 3. The CDR3 extends over 13 amino acids. CDR3 DNA sequence: TGCAGCGTTGAAGGTACAGGGGTCTATGGCTACACCTTC. Amino acid sequence: CSVEGTGVYGYTF.

This clone was counted a few times. This sequence joins TRBV10-1 and TRBJ1-1; a possible D gene is TRBD1 (5 bases). The germline V gene encodes CDR1 WNHNN and CDR2 SYGVQD (reference sequence). The CDR3 covers 16 residues. V was clipped by 1 base and J by 1 base, with 13 bases between them. The CDR3 sequence is CASSEWTNYWNTEAFF. For the CDR3, the DNA is TGCGCCAGCAGTGAGTGGACAAATTACTGGAACACTGAAGCTTTCTTT.

V gene TRBV30 combines with J gene TRBJ2-2, with D hard to call. CDR1 and CDR2 from the germline V gene are GTSNPN and SVGIG (reference sequence). The CDR3 sequence is 13 residues long. Trimming removed 3 bases at V and 0 bases at J, with 5 bases between. CDR3 coding DNA: TGTGCCTGGAGACAGTCGAACACCGGGGAGCTGTTTTTT. Its protein product is CAWRQSNTGELFF.

The CDR3 sequence: CASQYFRDRVGDTGELFF. CDR3 bases: TGTGCCAGCCAATACTTCCGGGACAGGGTCGGGGACACCGGGGAGCTGTTTTTT. The rearrangement links TRBV2 to TRBJ2-2; TRBD1 matches 9 bases. The V and J ends lost 8 bases and 3 bases, in that order; junction bases with no gene match: 16. Germline loops: CDR1 SNHLY, CDR2 FYNNEI. The CDR3 extends over 18 amino acids. Supplemented by reference TRBV2 and TRBJ2-2, the full variable domain reads EPEVTQTPSHQVTQMGQEVILRCVPISNHLYFYWYRQILGQKVEFLVSFYNNEISEKSEIFDDQFSVERPDGSNFTLKIRSTKLEDSAMYFCASQYFRDRVGDTGELFFGEGSRLTVL.

The CDR3 protein is CAWRTSGSYNEQFF. In DNA, the CDR3 is TGTGCCTGGAGGACTAGCGGGAGTTACAATGAGCAGTTCTTC. This rearrangement joins TRBV30 to TRBJ2-1, with 12 positions matching TRBD2. The V gene's germline CDR1 is GTSNPN and CDR2 SVGIG (reference sequence). J gave up 4 bases and V 3 bases, and 1 base lay outside the gene matches. The CDR3 totals 14 residues.

The V and J genes are TRBV5-1 and TRBJ1-6, with no clear D. Trimming took 4 bases from V and 9 from J, leaving 14 bases between them. Looked up from germline, CDR1 is SGHRS and CDR2 is YFSETQ. The CDR3 spans 14 residues. The CDR3: CASSPSNRASPLHF. DNA of the CDR3: TGCGCCAGCAGCCCCTCGAACAGAGCTTCACCCCTCCACTTT. The full variable domain, in which reference TRBV5-1 and TRBJ1-6 provide the parts outside the CDR3, is KAGVTQTPRYLIKTRGQQVTLSCSPISGHRSVSWYQQTPGQGLQFLFEYFSETQRNKGNFPGRFSGRQFSNSRSEMNVSTLELGDSALYLCASSPSNRASPLHFGNGTRLTVT.

The chain combines TRBV18 with TRBJ2-1; no clear D gene. Germline V gives CDR1 KGHSH, CDR2 LQKENI. The ends were cut back, 6 bases at V and 1 base at J, with 16 bases in the middle. This CDR3 spans 16 amino acids. The CDR3 bases are TGTGCCAGCTCGTCCCAACCCGGGTTTTCCTACAATGAGCAGTTCTTC. Its protein is CASSSQPGFSYNEQFF.

The chain joins TRBV2 to TRBJ1-5; tentative D call: TRBD1 (5 bases). V was shortened by 6 bases and J by 3 bases, with 9 bases between the two germline ends. This CDR3 comprises 13 residues. Germline CDR1 SNHLY, CDR2 FYNNEI. The CDR3 bases are TGTGCCAGCAGACAGGAGATCAATCAGCCCCAGCATTTT. Its translation is CASRQEINQPQHF.

V gene TRBV6-1 combines with J gene TRBJ2-7, with 9 bases aligning to TRBD2. With 10 bases clipped from V and 2 bases from J, the junction kept 9 bases outside the gene matches. This CDR3 region has 14 residues. Germline lookup yields CDR1 MNHNS and CDR2 SASEGT. The chain's CDR3 is CATGGVAGAYEQYF. For the CDR3, the DNA is TGTGCCACGGGCGGGGTAGCGGGGGCCTACGAGCAGTACTTC.

This rearrangement joins TRBV10-3 to TRBJ2-7, with TRBD1 identical over 9 bases. With 10 bases clipped from V and 7 bases from J, the junction kept 8 bases outside the gene matches. The CDR3 is 12 residues long. From germline, CDR1 is ENHRY and CDR2 SYGVKD. The CDR3 DNA reads as TGTGCCACCGGGACAGGGCTGGGGGAGCAGTACTTC. Protein product: CATGTGLGEQYF.

This clone was counted between two and nine times. This chain connects TRBV7-2 to TRBJ2-7, with D perhaps TRBD1 (6 bases). CDR1 and CDR2 (germline): SGHTA, FQGNSA. This CDR3 spans 14 amino acids. V dropped 7 bases and J dropped 4 bases, with 17 bases sitting between them. The CDR3 nucleotides are TGTGCCAGCACAATACAGGGAATAGGGTACGAGCAGTACTTC. Its protein is CASTIQGIGYEQYF.

This clone was observed once. This chain connects TRBV11-2 to TRBJ1-1; weak D call: TRBD1 (6 bases). Germline V gene data show CDR1 as SGHAT and CDR2 as FQNNGV. Trimming pared 5 bases from V and 0 bases from J, leaving 13 bases between. The CDR3 has 15 amino acids. The CDR3 bases are TGTGCCAGCAGCCCCTGGACAGAAATGAACACTGAAGCTTTCTTT. This sequence encodes CASSPWTEMNTEAFF.